A selection of T cell receptor beta chains follows, all from one sample in a study of blood T cell repertoires in COVID-19. Some clones are missing from TCRdb's copy, which holds only in-frame ones; the method was immunoSEQ multiplex PCR. This sample has some 74,000 clones, with roughly 80% found just once. Sequencing was performed on peripheral blood. The receptors stem from a woman aged 80 or over with active or convalescent COVID-19. The CDR3 runs from the conserved cysteine through the conserved F or W. A D gene is named only where the DNA matches it firmly. A clone size is listed for some rows: how often the clone was seen (once, few, many), or a class if it is expanded.

d_call,j_call,clone_size,v_call,cdr3_nt,cdr3_aa
.,TRBJ1-1,.,TRBV29-1,TGCAGCGCCCTTGGACACAGTGAAGCTTTCTTT,CSALGHSEAFF
TRBD2,TRBJ2-5,.,TRBV7-9,TGTGCCAGCAGCCCCAGACTAGCGGGAGAAACCCAGTACTTC,CASSPRLAGETQYF
.,TRBJ2-5,.,TRBV4-1,TGCGCCAGCAGCCAAGCTTCAGGAGGGACCCAGTACTTC,CASSQASGGTQYF
.,TRBJ1-5,.,TRBV18,TGTGCCAGCTCACCACCGAACAGTTATAGCAATCAGCCCCAGCATTTT,CASSPPNSYSNQPQHF
TRBD1,TRBJ2-3,few,TRBV7-2,TGTGCCAGCAGACGCCTAGGACAGGGGTATGCAGATACGCAGTATTTT,CASRRLGQGYADTQYF
.,TRBJ1-6,.,TRBV28,TGTGCCAGCAGGCCATCTGAGGGGGTGGGCTCACCCCTCCACTTT,CASRPSEGVGSPLHF
TRBD1,TRBJ2-7,.,TRBV18,TGTGCCAGCTCACCACCTCGGGACAGGAGTAACGCGCAGTACTTC,CASSPPRDRSNAQYF
.,TRBJ1-2,.,TRBV14,TGTGCCAGCAGCCAAGTGCAGGGGTCGAGCTATGGCTACACCTTC,CASSQVQGSSYGYTF
TRBD2,TRBJ2-3,.,TRBV24-1,TGTGCCACCAGTGATTGGTTAGCGGGATGGGATACGCAGTATTTT,CATSDWLAGWDTQYF
.,TRBJ2-7,.,TRBV20-1,TGCAGTGCCCAAAAATTCTACGAGCAGTACTTC,CSAQKFYEQYF
.,TRBJ2-1,.,TRBV6-4,TGTGCCAGCAGAAAAACCGCGGGGGCGTATAGCTCCTACAATGAGCAGTTCTTC,CASRKTAGAYSSYNEQFF
.,TRBJ1-1,few,TRBV7-2,TGTGCCAGCAGCGCCCACTGGGGGGGGGACACTGAAGCTTTCTTT,CASSAHWGGDTEAFF
TRBD1,TRBJ1-1,once,TRBV30,TGTGCCTGGAGTGGGGACAGGCGGAACACTGAAGCTTTCTTT,CAWSGDRRNTEAFF
TRBD1,TRBJ1-1,.,TRBV6-5,TGTGCCAGCAGTTACGGGGGACAGCAGAACACTGAAGCTTTCTTT,CASSYGGQQNTEAFF
TRBD2,TRBJ2-4,.,TRBV5-4,TGTGCCAGCAGCCCGCCGGGACTAGCGGGGGTCCTAGCCAAAAACATTCAGTACTTC,CASSPPGLAGVLAKNIQYF